Listed below are T cell receptor beta chains from one sample, sequenced in a study of spatial heterogeneity in lung cancer. Using its own MiXCR run on the 5' RACE reads, TCRdb lists one record per CDR3 protein. Of 20,000 to 25,000 distinct CDR3 sequences in the sample, about 5.8% were seen once. Sequencing was performed on PBMCs, taken at surgery. All receptors come from a male donor with early-stage non-small cell lung cancer. CDR3s include the opening cysteine and the closing phenylalanine or tryptophan. The order of the fields is J gene, V gene, clone size, D gene, CDR3 DNA, CDR3 protein. D genes are given only for firm matches. Clone size is shown for a subset of rows, as once, few, many or a class of expanded clone.

>TRBJ2-7|TRBV6-5|many|-
TGTGCCAGCAGTTACCGCCGGGTGGGACTGGCCTACGAGCAGTACTTC
CASSYRRVGLAYEQYF
>TRBJ1-1|TRBV5-1|many|-
TGCGCCAGCAGCTTGGGTCCTGCGAACACTGAAGCTTTCTTT
CASSLGPANTEAFF
>TRBJ2-7|TRBV20-1|few|-
TGCAGTGGTAAGGGACGGTTTTACGAGCAGTACTTC
CSGKGRFYEQYF
>TRBJ2-6|TRBV4-1|many|-
TGCGCCAGCAGCCAAGGGGCGGGAACTGGGGCCAACGTCCTGACTTTC
CASSQGAGTGANVLTF
>TRBJ2-4|TRBV4-3|-|TRBD2
TGCGCCAGCAGCCAGGGACTAGTTCCTGCCAAAAACATTCAGTACTTC
CASSQGLVPAKNIQYF
>TRBJ2-3|TRBV7-6|many|-
TGTGCCAGCAGCCCACAACGTGCGGATACGCAGTATTTT
CASSPQRADTQYF
>TRBJ1-1|TRBV28|many|-
TGTGCCAGTAATTCCCGAGGGGCCCTTGACACTGAAGCTTTCTTT
CASNSRGALDTEAFF
>TRBJ2-2|TRBV18|many|-
TGTGCCAGCTCACCATCGGGAACCGGGGAGCTGTTTTTT
CASSPSGTGELFF
>TRBJ2-2|TRBV9|-|-
TGTGCCAGCAGCGTAACAGCTATGAACACCGGGGAGCTGTTTTTT
CASSVTAMNTGELFF
>TRBJ2-1|TRBV7-9|many|-
TGTGTCAGCAGCAGGGGATCCTCCCGCTACAATGAGCAGTTCTTC
CVSSRGSSRYNEQFF
>TRBJ2-6|TRBV4-3|many|-
TGCGCCAGCAGCCAAGGGGTATTCTCTGGGGCCAACGTCCTGACTTTC
CASSQGVFSGANVLTF
>TRBJ2-2|TRBV5-1|many|-
TGCGCCAGCAGCCTCCATTTCGGGGTTCCCGGGGAGCTGTTTTTT
CASSLHFGVPGELFF
>TRBJ1-3|TRBV12-3/TRBV12-4|many|TRBD1
TGTGCCAGCAGCCCGACAGGGGTTGGAAACACCATATATTTT
CASSPTGVGNTIYF
>TRBJ1-2|TRBV7-2|many|TRBD1
TGTGCCAGCAGCTCTATGACAGGGAACTATGGCTACACCTTC
CASSSMTGNYGYTF
>TRBJ2-7|TRBV18|many|-
TGTGCCAGCTCACCTCCTGGGGCTTGGGAGCAGTACTTC
CASSPPGAWEQYF
>TRBJ1-1|TRBV7-2|many|-
TGTGCCAGCACCCGAGGGGGGGCCGAAACTGAAGCTTTCTTT
CASTRGGAETEAFF
>TRBJ1-3|TRBV4-2|many|TRBD1
TGTGCCAGCAGCCAAAGGACAGGCGCACGCTCTGGAAACACCATATATTTT
CASSQRTGARSGNTIYF
>TRBJ2-5|TRBV10-2|few|TRBD2
TGCGCCAGCAGCCTTAGACTAGCGGGAGGCCAAGAGACCCAGTACTTC
CASSLRLAGGQETQYF
>TRBJ1-4|TRBV7-2|many|TRBD1
TGTGCCAGCAGCCCAAGGACAGGGAGTAATGAAAAACTGTTTTTT
CASSPRTGSNEKLFF
>TRBJ1-1|TRBV12-3/TRBV12-4|many|-
TGTGCCAGCACCCGGACTGGAATGAACACTGAAGCTTTCTTT
CASTRTGMNTEAFF
>TRBJ2-7|TRBV10-3|-|-
TGTGCCATCAGTGAGTCGGGCAGGGGACGAAGCTCCTACGAGCAGTACTTC
CAISESGRGRSSYEQYF
>TRBJ2-5|TRBV27|many|-
TGTGCCAGCAGTAGAAGGCAGGGCCCCCAAGAGACCCAGTACTTC
CASSRRQGPQETQYF
>TRBJ2-1|TRBV5-1|-|TRBD2
TGCGCCAGCAGCCTAAGACTAGCGGGGACCTACAATGAGCAGTTCTTC
CASSLRLAGTYNEQFF
>TRBJ1-5|TRBV7-9|many|-
TGTGCCAGCAGCCCAGACAGGTTAGGGCGTAGCAATCAGCCCCAGCATTTT
CASSPDRLGRSNQPQHF
>TRBJ2-3|TRBV12-3/TRBV12-4|many|TRBD1
TGTGCCAGCAGTTCGGGACAGCCGCAGTATTTT
CASSSGQPQYF
>TRBJ1-5|TRBV12-3/TRBV12-4|many|TRBD1
TGTGCCAGCAGTTTAGCCGGGACAGGGGATCAGCCCCAGCATTTT
CASSLAGTGDQPQHF
>TRBJ2-1|TRBV7-9|-|TRBD1
TGTGCCAGCCTCGGACAGGGGAACAATGAGCAGTTCTTC
CASLGQGNNEQFF
>TRBJ2-4|TRBV7-9|many|-
TGTGCCAGCATCTCCCTTTCAGCCAAAAACATTCAGTACTTC
CASISLSAKNIQYF
>TRBJ2-7|TRBV7-9|few|TRBD1
TGTGCCAGCAGCCGGGACAGTGGCGAGCAGTACTTC
CASSRDSGEQYF
>TRBJ2-3|TRBV29-1|many|-
TGCAGCGTTGAAGATCGCGAGAGCACAGATACGCAGTATTTT
CSVEDRESTDTQYF
>TRBJ2-6|TRBV4-1|few|TRBD2
TGCGCCAGCAGCTTAGCGGGTAGCTCTGGGGCCAACGTCCTGACTTTC
CASSLAGSSGANVLTF
>TRBJ1-2|TRBV19|large|TRBD1
TGTGCCAGTACTATCCACGAAGGGGGCGCAGGTGGCTACACCTTC
CASTIHEGGAGGYTF
>TRBJ2-2|TRBV27|many|TRBD2
TGTGCCAGCAGTTTATCTCGGACTAGCGAGAGCACCGGGGAGCTGTTTTTT
CASSLSRTSESTGELFF
>TRBJ1-2|TRBV20-1|-|TRBD1
TGCAGTGCTAGAGCTGGACAGGGACCCCGAATTAACTATGGCTACACCTTC
CSARAGQGPRINYGYTF
>TRBJ2-1|TRBV5-1|many|-
TGCGCCAGCAGCCGAGGAGGGACAAACTACAATGAGCAGTTCTTC
CASSRGGTNYNEQFF
>TRBJ2-7|TRBV14|many|-
TGTGCCAGCAGCCAAGACCACCGACAATACGAGCAGTACTTC
CASSQDHRQYEQYF
>TRBJ1-2|TRBV5-8|many|-
TGTGCCAGCAGCTTGAATTCTCTTCCGGGGGGCTACACCTTC
CASSLNSLPGGYTF
>TRBJ2-2|TRBV19|many|-
TGTGCCAGTAGTAAGGAGACAGGAGTCACCGGGGAGCTGTTTTTT
CASSKETGVTGELFF
>TRBJ2-5|TRBV6-2/TRBV6-3|many|TRBD2
TGTGCCACAGGAGCGGGGAGAGAGACCCAGTACTTC
CATGAGRETQYF
>TRBJ1-1|TRBV4-2|many|-
TGTGCCAGCAGCCAAGATTGGGTGAACACTGAAGCTTTCTTT
CASSQDWVNTEAFF
>TRBJ2-1|TRBV29-1|many|-
TGCAGCGTTGTAAAGGCAGGGTCCAATGAGCAGTTCTTC
CSVVKAGSNEQFF
>TRBJ2-3|TRBV27|many|TRBD1
TGTGCCAGCAGTCTCCAGGGGGCGCGAAGAGATACGCAGTATTTT
CASSLQGARRDTQYF
>TRBJ1-3|TRBV28|many|TRBD1
TGTGCCAGCAGTTTAGCGGACAGGGCTGGAAACACCATATATTTT
CASSLADRAGNTIYF
>TRBJ2-1|TRBV24-1|many|TRBD2
TGTGCCACCGGGACTAGCGGGAGTAGTGACAATGAGCAGTTCTTC
CATGTSGSSDNEQFF
>TRBJ1-6|TRBV5-4|-|-
TGTGCCAGCAGCCCCAACATGCCCTTTTCACCCCTCCACTTT
CASSPNMPFSPLHF
>TRBJ1-2|TRBV7-2|large|TRBD1
TGTGCCAGCAGCCTGGGACAGGGGAAAAACTATGGCTACACCTTC
CASSLGQGKNYGYTF
>TRBJ2-1|TRBV6-2/TRBV6-3|many|TRBD1
TGTGCCAGCTTGGACAGGTTATACAATGAGCAGTTCTTC
CASLDRLYNEQFF
>TRBJ2-1|TRBV3-1|many|TRBD2
TGTGCCAGCAGCCAAGATGGTTTTATTAGGCGGGGGGGTGAGAATGAGCAGTTCTTC
CASSQDGFIRRGGENEQFF
>TRBJ2-1|TRBV6-2/TRBV6-3|-|-
TGTGCCAGCAGTGACCAGACCCTCTCCTACAATGAGCAGTTCTTC
CASSDQTLSYNEQFF
>TRBJ2-1|TRBV7-2|many|-
TGTGCCAGCAGCCCAAGAGGGCCCTACAATGAGCAGTTCTTC
CASSPRGPYNEQFF
>TRBJ1-5|TRBV12-3/TRBV12-4|-|-
TGTGCCAGCAGTTTAAGGTCCGGCACCGCTAGCAATCAGCCCCAGCATTTT
CASSLRSGTASNQPQHF
>TRBJ2-7|TRBV20-1|many|-
TGCAGTGCTAGGGACGGCCTCCGGTACGAGCAGTACTTC
CSARDGLRYEQYF
>TRBJ2-7|TRBV6-5|-|TRBD1
TGTGCCAGCAGTTACTCAGTTGGACAGGGCTACGAGCAGTACTTC
CASSYSVGQGYEQYF
>TRBJ1-1|TRBV13|many|-
TGTGCCAGCAGCCGAGTTTTTGCTGAAGCTTTCTTT
CASSRVFAEAFF
>TRBJ1-1|TRBV4-2|many|-
TGTGCCAGCAGCCAAGACAGCAACACTGAAGCTTTCTTT
CASSQDSNTEAFF